The clone carrying this T cell receptor (beta chain) was detected ten times or more. This sample is drawn from a study of naive and memory T cell subsets. Four PCR rounds used nested alpha and beta constant region primers plus the SP2 primer. Each CDR3 protein gets one entry after TCRdb re-called the UMI-ligation and nested PCR reads with MiXCR. The table lists more than 30,000 distinct CDR3 sequences, approximately 7.1% of them singletons. Treatment here: skin biopsy from PPD injection site in Mantoux-positive individual. TCR cDNA received a 3' ligated oligonucleotide that carried a UMI. Individuals with a positive Mantoux test gave biopsies from PPD-injected skin. The CDR3 runs to 15 residues. Trimming stripped 4 bases from V and 2 bases from J, with 14 bases between. The germline gives CDR1 MGHRA, CDR2 YSYEKL.

V is TRBV4-1 and J is TRBJ2-5; a possible D gene is TRBD2 (7 bases). Material: skin, obtained from a tuberculin skin test site. The TCR comes from an adult in good health. This CDR3 is CASSLQRGAQETQYF. CDR3 DNA sequence: TGCGCCAGCAGCCTCCAACGGGGGGCTCAAGAGACCCAGTACTTC.